This entry lists 19 T cell receptor beta chains sequenced from one sample in a study of shared clonotypes between healthy human individuals. Using immunoSEQ multiplex PCR, the repertoire was profiled, and TCRdb retains in-frame clones only, with some absent. The repertoire holds roughly 1,100,000 clones, with roughly 75% as singletons. The sample consisted of memory CD4+ T cells sorted from blood. Indicated subset: CD45RA-negative fraction. The receptors were gathered from a young man in good health.

The V gene is TRBV5-1, the J gene TRBJ2-5; TRBD2 matches at 7 bases. The germline gives CDR1 SGHRS, CDR2 YFSETQ. J gave up 5 bases and V 6 bases, and 13 bases lay outside the gene matches. There are 15 residues in the CDR3. CDR3 sequence: CASTLGAGMGETQYF. The DNA for the CDR3 is TGCGCCAGCACCCTGGGAGCGGGAATGGGGGAGACCCAGTACTTC.

The chain combines TRBV5-6 with TRBJ2-5; TRBD2 agrees at 9 bases. The J segment lost 1 base and the V segment lost 6 bases, leaving 10 bases of the junction unmatched. Germline lookup yields CDR1 SGHDT and CDR2 YYEEEE. The CDR3 is made up of 16 amino acids. The CDR3 region is CASISTTSGSQETQYF. The CDR3 bases are TGTGCCAGCATCTCCACGACTAGCGGAAGCCAAGAGACCCAGTACTTC. The whole variable domain, filled in from reference TRBV5-6 and TRBJ2-5, reads DAGVTQSPTHLIKTRGQQVTLRCSPKSGHDTVSWYQQALGQGPQFIFQYYEEEERQRGNFPDRFSGHQFPNYSSELNVNALLLGDSALYLCASISTTSGSQETQYFGPGTRLLVL.

The chain carries TRBV11-3 and TRBJ2-2, with 10 bases that match TRBD1. The germline gives CDR1 SGHNT, CDR2 YENEEA. V was clipped by 5 bases and J by 4 bases; unmatched bases: 4. The CDR3 runs to 15 residues. The CDR3 loop reads CASSLRTGGTGELFF. In nucleotides, the CDR3 is TGTGCCAGCAGCCTACGGACAGGGGGCACCGGGGAGCTGTTTTTT.

This rearrangement joins TRBV6-5 to TRBJ1-1; 7 nucleotides align to TRBD1. This CDR3 has 14 residues. Germline loops: CDR1 MNHEY, CDR2 SVGAGI. Trimming at V came to 6 bases and at J to 2 bases, leaving 6 bases not matched to a gene. The CDR3 region is CASSRQGLNTEAFF. The CDR3 DNA reads as TGTGCCAGCAGCCGACAGGGTCTTAACACTGAAGCTTTCTTT.

This sequence joins TRBV4-2 and TRBJ1-1, with 8 bases identical to TRBD1. Germline CDR1 LGHNA, CDR2 YNFKEQ. V shed 6 bases, J shed 1 base, and the junction held 10 bases outside the gene matches. This CDR3 spans 16 amino acids. The chain's CDR3 is CASRSVGTGSNTEAFF. CDR3 DNA: TGTGCCAGCAGATCAGTTGGGACAGGATCGAACACTGAAGCTTTCTTT.

This chain joins TRBV28 and TRBJ2-5; 13 nucleotides line up with TRBD2. The CDR3 is made up of 18 amino acids. With V trimmed by 7 bases and J by 5 bases, 16 bases remained unmatched. Germline CDR1 is MDHEN and CDR2 is SYDVKM. This CDR3 reads CASTKGWTSGGVQETQYF. CDR3 coding DNA: TGTGCCAGCACCAAAGGGTGGACTAGCGGGGGCGTTCAGGAGACCCAGTACTTC.

This sequence joins TRBV2 and TRBJ2-2, with 15 bases identical to TRBD2. Germline CDR1 SNHLY, CDR2 FYNNEI. The trim removed 6 bases at V and 8 bases at J, leaving 1 base unmatched. The CDR3 has 14 amino acids. The CDR3 here is CASSGTSGRGELFF. The CDR3 nucleotides read TGTGCCAGCAGCGGGACTAGCGGGAGGGGGGAGCTGTTTTTT.

This sequence joins TRBV5-1 and TRBJ2-2; 7 bases map to TRBD2. CDR1 and CDR2 from the germline V gene are SGHRS and YFSETQ. The CDR3 consists of 16 residues. J gave up 2 bases and V 5 bases, and 9 bases lay outside the gene matches. The CDR3 reads CASRSPGLQNTGELFF. As DNA, the CDR3 is TGCGCCAGCAGGAGCCCGGGACTACAAAACACCGGGGAGCTGTTTTTT.

This clone was observed a single time. The chain recombines TRBV4-3 with TRBJ2-2; tentative D call: TRBD1 (5 bases). The V gene's germline CDR1 is LGHNA and CDR2 YSLEER. Trimming removed 1 base from V and 6 bases from J, with 9 bases in between. The CDR3 spans 14 residues. CDR3 loop: CASSQGRVAGELFF. CDR3 coding DNA: TGCGCCAGCAGCCAAGGCAGGGTGGCCGGGGAGCTGTTTTTT.

A remark on this clone: This same CDR3 is encoded by further DNA sequences in the sample. V gene TRBV4-3 combines with J gene TRBJ2-2; 7 nucleotides agree with TRBD2. Germline trimming cut 0 bases from V and 2 bases from J; bases unmatched to any gene: 3. The V gene's germline CDR1 is LGHNA and CDR2 YSLEER. This CDR3 is 16 amino acids long. Here the CDR3 reads CASSQETGGNTGELFF. CDR3 coding DNA: TGCGCCAGCAGCCAAGAAACGGGAGGAAACACCGGGGAGCTGTTTTTT.

The chain recombines TRBV5-1 with TRBJ2-5, with 7 positions matching TRBD2. With 4 bases clipped from V and 3 bases from J, the junction kept 6 bases outside the gene matches. The CDR3 extends over 14 amino acids. Germline assignment: CDR1 SGHRS and CDR2 YFSETQ. The CDR3 DNA sequence: TGCGCCAGCAGCCCGAGGACTAGTGAAGAGACCCAGTACTTC. Amino acids: CASSPRTSEETQYF.

This clone was detected only a few times. V and J are TRBV5-6 and TRBJ2-5; TRBD2 aligns across 7 bases. V gave up 1 base and J gave up 9 bases; unmatched junction bases: 6. The CDR3 has 13 residues. Germline values: CDR1 SGHDT, CDR2 YYEEEE. CDR3 region: CASSLPFGGAQYF. The CDR3 bases are TGTGCCAGCAGCTTGCCGTTTGGGGGGGCCCAGTACTTC.

This clone turned up a few times. The gene calls are TRBV4-1 and TRBJ2-1; 9 nucleotides match TRBD2. J gave up 0 bases and V 3 bases, and 3 bases lay outside the gene matches. Germline V gene lookup returns CDR1 MGHRA and CDR2 YSYEKL. This CDR3 has 16 residues. The CDR3 DNA follows: TGCGCCAGCAGCCAGACTAGCGGAAGCTCCTACAATGAGCAGTTCTTC. Protein sequence: CASSQTSGSSYNEQFF.

With regard to this clone: This sequence is one base from a far larger clone and is likely a read error. The rearrangement links TRBV11-3 to TRBJ1-5, with 7 nucleotides matching TRBD1. The germline V gene has CDR1 SGHNT and CDR2 YENEEA. The V segment lost 5 bases and the J segment 2 bases; nucleotides outside the gene matches: 3. This CDR3 has 14 residues. The CDR3 DNA reads as TGTGCCAGCAGCCTAGGACAGGGCAATCAGCCCCAGCATTTT. Translated: CASSLGQGNQPQHF.

The chain employs TRBV28 and TRBJ2-1; D possibly corresponds to TRBD2 (6 bases). From germline, CDR1 is MDHEN and CDR2 SYDVKM. The CDR3 covers 12 residues. The germline V and J ends were trimmed by 10 bases and 8 bases, with 15 bases remaining between them. The CDR3 protein is CATWREIDEQFF. Here the CDR3 DNA reads TGTGCCACCTGGAGGGAGATCGATGAGCAGTTCTTC.

The chain uses TRBV30 and TRBJ2-7; 10 bases are shared with TRBD1. V gave up 3 bases and J gave up 6 bases; unmatched junction bases: 5. The CDR3 loop spans 13 amino acids. Germline-derived CDR1 and CDR2 are GTSNPN and SVGIG (reference sequence). The CDR3 region has the DNA TGTGCCTGGAGCCCAAGGACAGGGGGCGAGCAGTACTTC. Protein product: CAWSPRTGGEQYF.

V and J are TRBV30 and TRBJ2-3; maybe TRBD1 (6 bases). This CDR3 spans 14 amino acids. Germline loops: CDR1 GTSNPN, CDR2 SVGIG (reference sequence). V gave up 2 bases and J gave up 4 bases, with 13 bases separating them. The CDR3 region is CAWSPGQGSDTQYF. Here the CDR3 DNA reads TGTGCCTGGAGTCCTGGGCAGGGGTCAGATACGCAGTATTTT.

CDR3 bases: TGTGCCAGCAGCCAAGATCTTGACCAGATAGGGCAGTATTTT. Its protein is CASSQDLDQIGQYF. V and J are TRBV4-2 and TRBJ2-3; D gene uncertain. V was cut by 0 bases and J by 11 bases, with 15 bases left in between. Germline V gives CDR1 LGHNA, CDR2 YNFKEQ. This CDR3 has 14 residues.

The gene calls are TRBV27 and TRBJ1-1, with TRBD1 matching over 7 bases. The germline V gene encodes CDR1 MNHEY and CDR2 SMNVEV (reference sequence). The V and J ends lost 8 bases and 6 bases, in that order; junction bases with no gene match: 12. This CDR3 is built from 14 residues. The CDR3 reads CASDPNDRVPEAFF. CDR3 in DNA: TGTGCCAGCGACCCGAACGACAGGGTTCCTGAAGCTTTCTTT.